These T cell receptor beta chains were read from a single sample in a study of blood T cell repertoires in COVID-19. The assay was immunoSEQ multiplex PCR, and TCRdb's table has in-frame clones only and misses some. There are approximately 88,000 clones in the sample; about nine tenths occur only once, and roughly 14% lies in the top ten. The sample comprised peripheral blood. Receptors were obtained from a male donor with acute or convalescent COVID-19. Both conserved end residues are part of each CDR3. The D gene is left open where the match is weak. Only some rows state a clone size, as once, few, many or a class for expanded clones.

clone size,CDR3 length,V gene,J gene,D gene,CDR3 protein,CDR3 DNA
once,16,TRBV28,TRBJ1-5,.,CASSFRIRGVGQPQHF,TGTGCCAGCAGTTTTAGAATCAGGGGCGTTGGTCAGCCCCAGCATTTT
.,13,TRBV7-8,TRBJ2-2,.,CASSLSNTGELFF,TGTGCCAGCAGCTTATCAAACACCGGGGAGCTGTTTTTT
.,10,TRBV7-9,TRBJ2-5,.,CASGGETQYF,TGTGCCAGCGGGGGGGAGACCCAGTACTTC
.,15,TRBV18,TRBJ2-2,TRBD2,CASPPGGHNTGELFF,TGTGCCAGCCCACCGGGGGGGCATAACACCGGGGAGCTGTTTTTT
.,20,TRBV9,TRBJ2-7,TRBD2,CASRFPKLGSGGADPGEQYF,TGTGCCAGCAGATTTCCCAAATTGGGTAGCGGGGGGGCCGATCCGGGCGAGCAGTACTTC
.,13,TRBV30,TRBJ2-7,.,CAWSSGIPYEQYF,TGTGCCTGGAGTTCTGGCATACCCTACGAGCAGTACTTC
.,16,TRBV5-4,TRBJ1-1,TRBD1,CASRSTGQGVNTEAFF,TGTGCCAGCAGATCAACTGGACAGGGGGTGAACACTGAAGCTTTCTTT
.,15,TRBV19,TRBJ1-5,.,CASSIGREFNQPQHF,TGTGCCAGTAGTATCGGTCGGGAATTCAATCAGCCCCAGCATTTT
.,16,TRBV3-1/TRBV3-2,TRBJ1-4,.,CASSQRTHATNEKLFF,TGTGCCAGCAGCCAAAGGACTCATGCAACTAATGAAAAACTGTTTTTT
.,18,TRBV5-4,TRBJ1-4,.,CASSLDGPARGLNEKLFF,TGTGCCAGCAGCTTGGATGGACCTGCCCGAGGGCTTAATGAAAAACTGTTTTTT
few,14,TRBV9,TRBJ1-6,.,CASSVYRSNSPLHF,TGTGCCAGCAGCGTATACAGGAGCAATTCACCCCTCCACTTT
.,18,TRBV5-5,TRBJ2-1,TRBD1,CASSSSGTGGSLYNEQFF,TGTGCCAGCAGCTCGTCCGGGACAGGGGGATCGCTTTACAATGAGCAGTTCTTC
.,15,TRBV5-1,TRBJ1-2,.,CASSAGGEIAYGYTF,TGCGCCAGCAGCGCGGGGGGGGAAATCGCCTATGGCTACACCTTC
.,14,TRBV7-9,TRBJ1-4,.,CASSLGSLNEKLFF,TGTGCCAGCAGCTTAGGGAGCCTTAATGAAAAACTGTTTTTT
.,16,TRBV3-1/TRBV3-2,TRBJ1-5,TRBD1,CASSQGQGGSNQPQHF,TGTGCCAGCAGCCAAGGACAGGGGGGGAGCAATCAGCCCCAGCATTTT
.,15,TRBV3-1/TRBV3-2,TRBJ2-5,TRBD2,CASSQSLAGEETQYF,TGTGCCAGCAGCCAATCTCTAGCGGGGGAAGAGACCCAGTACTTC
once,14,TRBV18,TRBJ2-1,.,CASSPRDSYNEQFF,TGTGCCAGCTCACCTCGGGACTCCTACAATGAGCAGTTCTTC
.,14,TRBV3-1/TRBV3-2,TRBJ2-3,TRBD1,CASSQRTGGDTQYF,TGTGCCAGCAGCCAACGGACAGGGGGGGATACGCAGTATTTT
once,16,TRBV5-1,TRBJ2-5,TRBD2,CASTPGLGRGQETQYF,TGCGCCAGCACCCCTGGGCTCGGGAGGGGCCAAGAGACCCAGTACTTC
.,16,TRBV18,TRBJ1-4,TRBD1,CASSPRQGWANEKLFF,TGTGCCAGCTCACCGAGACAGGGTTGGGCTAATGAAAAACTGTTTTTT
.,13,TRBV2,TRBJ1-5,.,CASRGGSYQPQHF,TGTGCCAGCAGGGGGGGGTCCTATCAGCCCCAGCATTTT
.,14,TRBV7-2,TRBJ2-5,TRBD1,CASSFDRGQETQYF,TGTGCCAGCAGCTTCGACAGGGGTCAAGAGACCCAGTACTTC
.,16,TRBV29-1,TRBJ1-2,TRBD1,CSVVGAGGPLGYGYTF,TGCAGCGTCGTAGGGGCAGGGGGTCCCCTCGGCTATGGCTACACCTTC
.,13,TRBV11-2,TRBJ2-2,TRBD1,CASSSGQGRELFF,TGTGCCAGCAGCTCAGGACAGGGGAGGGAGCTGTTTTTT
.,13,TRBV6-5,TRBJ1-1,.,CASSSTVNTEAFF,TGTGCCAGCAGTTCTACAGTGAACACTGAAGCTTTCTTT